This entry concerns a single TCR beta chain. Its antigen remains unidentified. The data were produced by immunoSEQ multiplex PCR, yet TCRdb's version contains in-frame clones alone and is incomplete. In the table there are roughly 4,000 clones, approximately 67% of which are singletons. The data originate from a study of CD4+ T cells in melanoma. Germline V gene lookup returns CDR1 SQVTM and CDR2 ANQGSEA. CDR3 size: 16 residues. The ends lost 3 bases at V and 7 bases at J; junction bases unmatched: 17. Study conclusions and caveats: CD8+ T cell, macrophage and B cell function reportedly correlated with neoantigen-specific CD4+ T cells. Diverse differentiation states were reported for melanoma neoantigen-specific CD4+ T cells.

The sample taken for sequencing was cells from a culture (not recorded whether cultured in vitro). This sequence originates from a human donor with melanoma. The rearrangement joins TRBV29-1 to TRBJ1-2, with 7 bases lining up with TRBD1. CDR3 sequence reads: CSVEVESHRGGSGYTF. The DNA for the CDR3 is TGCAGCGTTGAGGTTGAGTCCCACAGGGGTGGAAGTGGCTACACCTTC.